This T cell receptor (beta chain) was obtained from a study of identical twins. Study-level results: Insertion counts were lower in abundant cord blood beta clonotypes, a trend that memory repertoires did not show. Researchers caution that invariant MAIT and iNKT cells could partly confound zero-insertion analyses. Out-of-frame alpha sequences that twins shared showed excess low generation probability.

As regards this clonotype: Antigen specificity is unknown.

Via MiXCR, TCRdb re-called the 5' RACE reads, giving one row per CDR3 protein. The sample yields 450,000 or so distinct CDR3 sequences, around 14% seen once. The sample also formed part of further work on yellow fever vaccine responses in identical twins.

This TCR came from a woman under 30 in good health. The sequenced sample was CD4+ T cells sorted from blood.

CDR3 in amino acids: CASRPRTMYEQFF. DNA of the CDR3: TGTGCCAGCAGACCTCGGACTATGTATGAGCAGTTCTTC. The rearrangement joins TRBV3-1 to TRBJ2-1, with D perhaps TRBD2 (6 bases). Deletions cut 6 bases from V and 8 bases from J, with 14 bases between. CDR3 size: 13 residues. Germline CDR1 LGHDT, CDR2 YNNKEL (reference sequence).